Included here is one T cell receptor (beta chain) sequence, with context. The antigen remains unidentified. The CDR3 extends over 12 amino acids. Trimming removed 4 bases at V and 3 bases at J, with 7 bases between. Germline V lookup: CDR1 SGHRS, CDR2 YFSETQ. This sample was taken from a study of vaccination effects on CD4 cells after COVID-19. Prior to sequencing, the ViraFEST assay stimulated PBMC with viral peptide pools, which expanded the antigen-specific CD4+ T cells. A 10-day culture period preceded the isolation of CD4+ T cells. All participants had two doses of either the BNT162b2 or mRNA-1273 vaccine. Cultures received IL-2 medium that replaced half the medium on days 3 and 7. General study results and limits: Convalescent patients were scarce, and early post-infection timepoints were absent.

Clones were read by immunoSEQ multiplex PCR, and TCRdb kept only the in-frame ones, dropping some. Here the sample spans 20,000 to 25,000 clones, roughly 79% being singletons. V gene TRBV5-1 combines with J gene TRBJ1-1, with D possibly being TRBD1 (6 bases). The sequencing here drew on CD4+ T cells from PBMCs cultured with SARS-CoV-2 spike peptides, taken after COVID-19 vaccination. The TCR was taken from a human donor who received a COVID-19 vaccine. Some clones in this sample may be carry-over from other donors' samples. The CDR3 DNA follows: TGCGCCAGCAGCAGACAGGACACTGAAGCTTTCTTT. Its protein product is CASSRQDTEAFF.